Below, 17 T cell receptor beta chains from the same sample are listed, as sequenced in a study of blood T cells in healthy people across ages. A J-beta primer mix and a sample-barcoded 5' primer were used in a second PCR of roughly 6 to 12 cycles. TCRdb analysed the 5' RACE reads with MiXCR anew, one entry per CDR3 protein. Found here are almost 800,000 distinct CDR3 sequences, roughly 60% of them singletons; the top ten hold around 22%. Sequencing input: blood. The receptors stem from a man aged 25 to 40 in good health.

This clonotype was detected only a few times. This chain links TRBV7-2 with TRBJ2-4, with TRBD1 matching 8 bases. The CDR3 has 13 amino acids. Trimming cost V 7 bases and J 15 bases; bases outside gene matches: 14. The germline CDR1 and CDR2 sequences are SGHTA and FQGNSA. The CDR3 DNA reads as TGTGCCAGCACCCCCCCAGGACAGGGATTTTTGTACTTC. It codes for CASTPPGQGFLYF.

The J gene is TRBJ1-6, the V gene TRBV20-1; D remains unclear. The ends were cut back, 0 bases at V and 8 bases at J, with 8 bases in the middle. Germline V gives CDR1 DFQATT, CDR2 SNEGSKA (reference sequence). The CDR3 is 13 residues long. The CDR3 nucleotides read TGCAGTGCTAGAGAAGGGTCGGATTCACCCCTCCACTTT. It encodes CSAREGSDSPLHF.

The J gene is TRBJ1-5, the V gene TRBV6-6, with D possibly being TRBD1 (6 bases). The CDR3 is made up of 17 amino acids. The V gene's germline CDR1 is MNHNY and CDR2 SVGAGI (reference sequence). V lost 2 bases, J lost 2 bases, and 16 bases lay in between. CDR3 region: CASSYGRQASGNQPQHF. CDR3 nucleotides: TGTGCCAGCAGTTACGGAAGACAGGCCTCGGGCAATCAGCCCCAGCATTTT.

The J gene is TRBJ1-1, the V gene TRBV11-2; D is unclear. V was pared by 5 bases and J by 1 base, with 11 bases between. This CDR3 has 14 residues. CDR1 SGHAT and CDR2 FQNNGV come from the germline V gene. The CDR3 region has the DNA TGTGCCAGCAGCGTAAGAGGAGGGAACACTGAAGCTTTCTTT. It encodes CASSVRGGNTEAFF.

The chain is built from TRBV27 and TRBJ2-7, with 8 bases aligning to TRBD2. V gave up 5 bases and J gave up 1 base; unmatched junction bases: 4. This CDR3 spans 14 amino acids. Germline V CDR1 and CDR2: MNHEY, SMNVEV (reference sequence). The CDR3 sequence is CASSAAGGSYEQYF. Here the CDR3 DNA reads TGTGCCAGCAGTGCCGCGGGGGGATCCTACGAGCAGTACTTC.

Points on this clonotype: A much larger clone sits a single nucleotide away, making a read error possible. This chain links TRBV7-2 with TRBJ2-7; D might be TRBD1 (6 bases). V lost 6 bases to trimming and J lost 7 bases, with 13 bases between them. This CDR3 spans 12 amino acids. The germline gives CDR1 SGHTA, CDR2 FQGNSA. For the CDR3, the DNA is TGTGCCAGCAGGGAAACAGGGTGGGAGCAGTACTTC. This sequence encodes CASRETGWEQYF.

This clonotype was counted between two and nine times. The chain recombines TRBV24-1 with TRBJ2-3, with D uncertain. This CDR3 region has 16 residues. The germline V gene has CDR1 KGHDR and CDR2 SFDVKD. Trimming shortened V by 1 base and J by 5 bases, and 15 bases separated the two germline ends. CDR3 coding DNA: TGTGCCACCAGTGATTTCTCAAGGGCGGCAGTAGATACGCAGTATTTT. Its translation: CATSDFSRAAVDTQYF.

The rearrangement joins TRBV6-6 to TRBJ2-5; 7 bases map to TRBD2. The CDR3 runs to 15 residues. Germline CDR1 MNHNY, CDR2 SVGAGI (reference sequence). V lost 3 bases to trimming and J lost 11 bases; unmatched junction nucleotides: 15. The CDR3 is CASSYYTAQAGEQYF. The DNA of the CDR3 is TGTGCCAGCAGTTATTATACCGCGCAGGCGGGGGAGCAGTACTTC.

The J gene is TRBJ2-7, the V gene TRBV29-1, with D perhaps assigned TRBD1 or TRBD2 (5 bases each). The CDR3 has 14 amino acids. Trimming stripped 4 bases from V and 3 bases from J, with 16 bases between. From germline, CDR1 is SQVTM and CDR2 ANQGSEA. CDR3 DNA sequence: TGCAGCGTTGTACTCGGGACCGGTAACTACGAGCAGTACTTC. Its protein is CSVVLGTGNYEQYF.

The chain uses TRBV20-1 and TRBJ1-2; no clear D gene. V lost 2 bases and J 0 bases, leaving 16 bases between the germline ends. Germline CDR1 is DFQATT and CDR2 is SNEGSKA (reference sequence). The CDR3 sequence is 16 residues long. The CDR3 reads CSARPPSAGSNYGYTF. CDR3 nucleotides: TGCAGTGCTAGACCTCCGTCTGCGGGATCTAACTATGGCTACACCTTC.

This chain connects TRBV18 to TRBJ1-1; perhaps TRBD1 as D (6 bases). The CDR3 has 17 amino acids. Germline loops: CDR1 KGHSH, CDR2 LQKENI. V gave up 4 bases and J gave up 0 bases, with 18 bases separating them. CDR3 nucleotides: TGTGCCAGCTCACATCCTGCCGGGACACTAATGAACACTGAAGCTTTCTTT. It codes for CASSHPAGTLMNTEAFF.

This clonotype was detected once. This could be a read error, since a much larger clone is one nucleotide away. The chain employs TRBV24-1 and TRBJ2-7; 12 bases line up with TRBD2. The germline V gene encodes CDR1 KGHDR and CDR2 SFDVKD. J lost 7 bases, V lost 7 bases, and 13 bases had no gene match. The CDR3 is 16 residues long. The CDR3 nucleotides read TGTGCCACCAGCCCGACTAGCGGGAGTGGGGTCAATGAGCAGTACTTC. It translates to CATSPTSGSGVNEQYF.

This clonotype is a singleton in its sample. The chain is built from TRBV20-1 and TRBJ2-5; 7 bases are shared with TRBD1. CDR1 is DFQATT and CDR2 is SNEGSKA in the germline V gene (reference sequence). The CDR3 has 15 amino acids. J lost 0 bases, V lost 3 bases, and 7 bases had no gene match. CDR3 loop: CSASSAGGYQETQYF. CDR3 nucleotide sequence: TGCAGTGCTAGTTCAGCAGGGGGATACCAAGAGACCCAGTACTTC.

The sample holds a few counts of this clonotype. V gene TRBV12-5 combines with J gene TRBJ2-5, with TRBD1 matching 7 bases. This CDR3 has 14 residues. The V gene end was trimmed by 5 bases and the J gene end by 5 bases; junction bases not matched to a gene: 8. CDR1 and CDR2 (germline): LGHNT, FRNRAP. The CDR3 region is CASGVQGVGETQYF. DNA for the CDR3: TGTGCTAGTGGTGTCCAGGGGGTCGGGGAGACCCAGTACTTC.

The CDR3 is CASSKLAGVYEQYF. The CDR3 region has the DNA TGTGCCAGCAGCAAGCTAGCGGGAGTCTACGAGCAGTACTTC. The gene calls are TRBV21-1 and TRBJ2-4; the listed D gene, TRBD2, was not tested against the DNA. The J call could be wrong; TRBJ2-7 is a better fit for the DNA end. TRBV21-1 is a documented pseudogene. The CDR3 contains 14 residues.

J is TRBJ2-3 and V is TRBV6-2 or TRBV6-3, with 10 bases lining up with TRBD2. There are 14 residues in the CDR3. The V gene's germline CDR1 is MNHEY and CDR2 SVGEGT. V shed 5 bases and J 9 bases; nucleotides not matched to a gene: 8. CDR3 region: CASSSLAGVGTQYF. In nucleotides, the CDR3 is TGTGCCAGCAGTAGCCTAGCGGGAGTAGGCACGCAGTATTTT.

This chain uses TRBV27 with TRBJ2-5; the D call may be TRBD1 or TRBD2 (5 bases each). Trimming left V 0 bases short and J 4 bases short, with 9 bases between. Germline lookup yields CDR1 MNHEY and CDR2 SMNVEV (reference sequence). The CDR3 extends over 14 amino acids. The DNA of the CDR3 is TGTGCCAGCAGTTTATCGGGGCGGGCAGAGACCCAGTACTTC. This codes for CASSLSGRAETQYF.